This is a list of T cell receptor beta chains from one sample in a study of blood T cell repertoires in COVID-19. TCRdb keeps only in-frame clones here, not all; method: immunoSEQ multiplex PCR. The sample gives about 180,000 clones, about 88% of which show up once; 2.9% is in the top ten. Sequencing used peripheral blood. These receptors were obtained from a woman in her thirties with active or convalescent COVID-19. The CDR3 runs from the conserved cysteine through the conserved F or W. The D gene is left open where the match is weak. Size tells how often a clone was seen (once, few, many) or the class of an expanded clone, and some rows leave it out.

TGTGCCAGCAGCGTAGCGAGCGGGGGCACCTACAATGAGCAGTTCTTC CASSVASGGTYNEQFF TRBV9 TRBD2 TRBJ2-1 NA
TGTGCCAGTAGTAACCCCTGGACAGGGGCTAACACCGGGGAGCTGTTTTTT CASSNPWTGANTGELFF TRBV19 TRBD1 TRBJ2-2 few
TGTGCCAGCAGCCCCGGGACAGGGGCTTACAATGAGCAGTTCTTC CASSPGTGAYNEQFF TRBV7-6 TRBD1 TRBJ2-1 NA
TGTGCCAGCACCGAGGACAGGGGCACGGGCTACACCTTC CASTEDRGTGYTF TRBV2 TRBD1 TRBJ1-2 NA
TGCGCCAGCAGCTTAGGACAGGGTAGCATATTGAGCTATGGCTACACCTTC CASSLGQGSILSYGYTF TRBV5-1 TRBD1 TRBJ1-2 NA
TGTGCTAGTGGACGGACAGGATTGGATGGCTACACCTTC CASGRTGLDGYTF TRBV12-5 TRBD1 TRBJ1-2 NA
TGTGCCAGCAGCTCCGAGCTCTCAGGGGATGGCTACACCTTC CASSSELSGDGYTF TRBV9 NA TRBJ1-2 NA
TGTGCCAGCAGCTCAAGGGGTTATGGAAGGACAGATGAGCAGTTCTTC CASSSRGYGRTDEQFF TRBV5-6 NA TRBJ2-1 NA
TGTGCCAGCAGTAAAGGGGGTTTTTCCTCACCCCTCCACTTT CASSKGGFSSPLHF TRBV13 NA TRBJ1-6 NA
TGTGCCAGCAGCTATACTGGGGCCTCCTACGAGCAGTACTTC CASSYTGASYEQYF TRBV28 NA TRBJ2-7 NA
TGTGCCAGCAGCTCCAGACAGGGTACCACCGGGGAGCTGTTTTTT CASSSRQGTTGELFF TRBV7-9 TRBD1 TRBJ2-2 NA
TGTGCCAGCAATGGACTAGCGGGGGACCAAGAGACCCAGTACTTC CASNGLAGDQETQYF TRBV6-5 TRBD2 TRBJ2-5 few
TGCGCCAGCAGCTTGGTCGGAGGGACTAATGAAAAACTGTTTTTT CASSLVGGTNEKLFF TRBV5-1 NA TRBJ1-4 NA
TGTGCCAGTAGTATAGATACGGGACAGACCGGGGAGCTGTTTTTT CASSIDTGQTGELFF TRBV19 TRBD1 TRBJ2-2 NA
TGCGCCAGCAGCTTCTCCGGGAGAGGCACAGATACGCAGTATTTT CASSFSGRGTDTQYF TRBV5-1 NA TRBJ2-3 NA
TGTGCCAGCAGTGATGGGGCGGGACGGGGGGACTACAATGAGCAGTTCTTC CASSDGAGRGDYNEQFF TRBV2 TRBD2 TRBJ2-1 NA
TGTGCCTGGAGTCCGCTAAACCCCCAAGAGACCCAGTACTTC CAWSPLNPQETQYF TRBV30 NA TRBJ2-5 NA
TGTGCCAGCTCGGCGGGAAGGACCCAGTACTTC CASSAGRTQYF TRBV12-3/TRBV12-4 NA TRBJ2-5 NA
TGTGCCAGCACCCAAGGGGGCTACTCTGGGGCCAACGTCCTGACTTTC CASTQGGYSGANVLTF TRBV14 TRBD1 TRBJ2-6 few
TGCGCCAGCAGCCCCTTCCGGCAAGAGACCCAGTACTTC CASSPFRQETQYF TRBV4-1 NA TRBJ2-5 NA
TGTGCCACCAGTGAACTGGGGCCACAGCCCCAGCATTTT CATSELGPQPQHF TRBV24-1 NA TRBJ1-5 once
TGTGCCAGCAGCCAAAGGTCAGACTCGCATGGCTACACCTTC CASSQRSDSHGYTF TRBV3-1/TRBV3-2 NA TRBJ1-2 NA
TGTGCCTGGAGAGATACAGCAACATACGAGCAGTACTTC CAWRDTATYEQYF TRBV30 NA TRBJ2-7 NA
TGCGCCAGCAGCCAAGATTCAGGTCGGGGGGGATCATATGAAAAACTGTTTTTT CASSQDSGRGGSYEKLFF TRBV4-1 NA TRBJ1-4 NA
TGTGCCAGCAGTCACTACAGGGGGTTGGAGGAAAAACTGTTTTTT CASSHYRGLEEKLFF TRBV2 TRBD1 TRBJ1-4 NA
TGCAGTGCCCGGGGGGTTTACGAGCAGTACTTC CSARGVYEQYF TRBV20-1 TRBD2 TRBJ2-7 NA
TGTGCCAGCAGACAGGGTTTATTTCAGCCCCAGCATTTT CASRQGLFQPQHF TRBV2 NA TRBJ1-5 NA
TGCGCCAGCAGCTTCGGACTAACAACCGGGGAGCTGTTTTTT CASSFGLTTGELFF TRBV5-1 NA TRBJ2-2 NA
TGTGCCAGCAGACGCCGGGACAGGGGTTACGAGCAGTACTTC CASRRRDRGYEQYF TRBV28 TRBD1 TRBJ2-7 NA
TGTGCCACCAGTGATTTCCTCCGGGACAGGGGGCTCTACAATGAGCAGTTCTTC CATSDFLRDRGLYNEQFF TRBV24-1 TRBD1 TRBJ2-1 NA
TGTGCCAGTAGTAGGGGTTCTGGACAGGGGGCTCAAGAGACCCAGTACTTC CASSRGSGQGAQETQYF TRBV19 TRBD1 TRBJ2-5 NA
TGTGCCATCAGTGAGTCTGCGTATAGCAATCAGCCCCAGCATTTT CAISESAYSNQPQHF TRBV10-3 NA TRBJ1-5 NA
TGTGCCAGCCTCACCGACAGGGGGCTTGACTATGGCTACACCTTC CASLTDRGLDYGYTF TRBV2 TRBD1 TRBJ1-2 NA
TGTGCCAGCACCCCAATACAAGATAGCAATCAGCCCCAGCATTTT CASTPIQDSNQPQHF TRBV28 NA TRBJ1-5 NA
TGTGCCAGCAGCCCAGGGACAGGGGGAATCGGTCAGCCCCAGCATTTT CASSPGTGGIGQPQHF TRBV9 TRBD1 TRBJ1-5 few
TGTGCCAGCAGCCCTATTCACCGGAACACTGAAGCTTTCTTT CASSPIHRNTEAFF TRBV5-6 NA TRBJ1-1 NA
TGCGCCAGCAGCTCCCGGACTAGCGGGGGGGCGGTTACCGGGGAGCTGTTTTTT CASSSRTSGGAVTGELFF TRBV4-1 TRBD2 TRBJ2-2 once